These 14 T cell receptor beta chains originate from one sample sequenced in a study of T-cell reconstitution after alpha-beta-depleted transplantation in children. Researchers prepared the TCRbeta library using unique molecular identifiers, the study reports. In TCRdb, the PCR reads were re-called with MiXCR into one record per CDR3 protein. The data hold around 190,000 distinct CDR3 sequences, with about 7% observed a single time. Sequencing was performed on PBMCs, taken before TCRalphabeta/CD19-depleted stem cell transplant. The source is a boy aged 2 to 10 with acute lymphoblastic leukemia, due to receive a stem cell transplant.

This clonotype showed up many times. This chain joins TRBV19 and TRBJ1-1, with a possible D match to TRBD1 (5 bases). The V gene lost 7 bases and the J gene lost 10 bases, with 22 bases spanning the gap. The CDR3 loop spans 14 amino acids. From germline, CDR1 is LNHDA and CDR2 SQIVND (reference sequence). The CDR3 DNA is TGTGCCAGTACTAGAATCGGGGACGAAGGCCGAGCTTTCTTT. Translated, it gives CASTRIGDEGRAFF.

This sequence joins TRBV7-3 and TRBJ2-7, with D tentatively TRBD1 or TRBD2 (5 bases each). This CDR3 comprises 13 residues. Trimming took off 2 bases at V and 5 bases at J, with 10 bases between the two ends. Germline lookup yields CDR1 SGHTA and CDR2 FQGTGA. The CDR3 nucleotides are TGTGCCAGCAGCTTAGGGGCTAGCCACGAGCAGTACTTC. Amino acids: CASSLGASHEQYF. Full variable domain (missing parts from reference TRBV7-3 and TRBJ2-7): GAGVSQTPSNKVTEKGKYVELRCDPISGHTALYWYRQSLGQGPEFLIYFQGTGAADDSGLPNDRFFAVRPEGSVSTLKIQRTERGDSAVYLCASSLGASHEQYFGPGTRLTVT.

There are many counts of this clonotype. This chain links TRBV28 with TRBJ2-1; 8 bases agree with TRBD2. From germline, CDR1 is MDHEN and CDR2 SYDVKM. This CDR3 has 15 amino acids. Trimming cost V 2 bases and J 4 bases; bases outside gene matches: 4. The CDR3, as DNA: TGTGCCAGCAGTTTAGCTTCTAGCGGGTACAATGAGCAGTTCTTC. It is translated as CASSLASSGYNEQFF.

This clonotype was recorded a few times. The chain recombines TRBV7-9 with TRBJ2-4, with D tentatively TRBD2 (5 bases). CDR1 SEHNR and CDR2 FQNEAQ come from the germline V gene (reference sequence). Trimming removed 5 bases at V and 1 base at J, with 18 bases between. The length of the CDR3 is 17 residues. The CDR3: CASSARTAEEAKNIQYF. DNA of the CDR3: TGTGCCAGCAGCGCCCGCACCGCGGAGGAGGCCAAAAACATTCAGTACTTC.

This clonotype was picked up many times. The V gene is TRBV14, the J gene TRBJ1-1; no clear D. The CDR3 extends over 11 amino acids. Trimming took off 2 bases at V and 12 bases at J, with 10 bases between the two ends. CDR1 is SGHDN, CDR2 FVKESK, per germline. The CDR3 DNA reads as TGTGCCAGCAGCCAATTAGGACTGTCTTTCTTT. Protein product: CASSQLGLSFF.

The CDR3 region is CASSVDSGILRNTIYF. The CDR3 region has the DNA TGTGCCAGCAGCGTGGACAGCGGTATTCTTAGAAACACCATATATTTT. The V call is TRBV7-2, the J call TRBJ1-3; tentatively, D is TRBD1 (6 bases). CDR3 length: 16 amino acids. Germline lookup yields CDR1 SGHTA and CDR2 FQGNSA. V shed 5 bases and J shed 5 bases, with 19 bases lying between them.

This clonotype was seen a few times. J is TRBJ2-3 and V is TRBV2; D is unclear. The ends were cut back, 7 bases at V and 1 base at J, with 12 bases in the middle. This CDR3 is 14 amino acids long. The V gene's germline CDR1 is SNHLY and CDR2 FYNNEI. The CDR3 is CASTGVRGTDTQYF. In nucleotides, the CDR3 is TGTGCCAGCACCGGCGTCCGTGGCACAGATACGCAGTATTTT.

This clonotype was counted many times. The chain links TRBV12-3 or TRBV12-4 to TRBJ2-7; possible D gene TRBD1, 5 bases. V lost 5 bases and J lost 1, with 9 bases in between. The CDR3 has 13 amino acids. CDR3 protein: CASSQRQSYEQYF. The DNA for the CDR3 is TGTGCCAGCAGTCAAAGACAGTCCTACGAGCAGTACTTC.

This clonotype was recorded many times. CDR3 DNA sequence: TGTGCCAGCAGCCAACTAGCGGGAGGCTACGAGCAGTACTTC. Protein sequence: CASSQLAGGYEQYF. V is TRBV14 and J is TRBJ2-7; 11 bases are shared with TRBD2. The germline V gene encodes CDR1 SGHDN and CDR2 FVKESK. CDR3 length: 14 amino acids. Trimming at V came to 2 bases and at J to 3 bases, leaving 0 bases not matched to a gene.

In its sample, this clonotype was seen a few times. This rearrangement joins TRBV28 to TRBJ2-7; TRBD2 matches at 8 bases. The CDR3 spans 15 residues. Per germline, CDR1 MDHEN and CDR2 SYDVKM. V lost 5 bases to trimming and J lost 6 bases; unmatched junction nucleotides: 12. This CDR3 is CASSPRGAGEGEQYF. The CDR3, as DNA: TGTGCCAGCAGTCCCCGGGGAGCGGGGGAGGGCGAGCAGTACTTC.

This clonotype was picked up many times. This chain links TRBV29-1 with TRBJ2-7; D is uncertain. The germline V and J ends were trimmed by 3 bases and 1 base, with 16 bases remaining between them. CDR1 is SQVTM, CDR2 ANQGSEA, per germline. The CDR3 length is 15 residues. The CDR3 protein is CSVEPPRSSSYEQYF. CDR3 nucleotide sequence: TGCAGCGTTGAGCCCCCCCGATCCTCTTCCTACGAGCAGTACTTC.

In its sample, this clonotype was seen many times. This sequence joins TRBV28 and TRBJ2-7; D gene unclear. Germline values: CDR1 MDHEN, CDR2 SYDVKM. Trimming cost V 5 bases and J 3 bases, with 11 bases left between them. The CDR3 extends over 13 amino acids. CDR3 DNA: TGTGCCAGCAGTCCTACATTGGGCTACGAGCAGTACTTC. It is translated as CASSPTLGYEQYF.

This clonotype was seen a handful of times. V is TRBV6-2 or TRBV6-3 and J is TRBJ1-2, with D tentatively TRBD1 (5 bases). This CDR3 has 15 residues. Trimming cost V 6 bases and J 4 bases, with 18 bases left between them. Germline V gene data show CDR1 as MNHEY and CDR2 as SVGEGT. The CDR3 region has the DNA TGTGCCAGCAGCCAGGGCCCGCGATTGGGCTATGGCTACACCTTC. Its translation: CASSQGPRLGYGYTF.

J is TRBJ2-7 and V is TRBV30; D remains ambiguous. The ends were cut back, 0 bases at V and 6 bases at J, with 9 bases in the middle. This CDR3 has 12 amino acids. Germline V gene sequence: CDR1 GTSNPN, CDR2 SVGIG (reference sequence). In DNA, the CDR3 is TGTGCCTGGAGTGTAACCGCCGGCGAGCAGTACTTC. Translated: CAWSVTAGEQYF.